This T cell receptor beta chain was profiled in a study of siplizumab effects on memory and regulatory T cells. Broader study findings: Naive T cells were seen as more diverse than memory cells and as major alloresponse contributors. Poor capture below about 10^-5 frequency left most alloreactive clones unmapped to unstimulated subsets. Treg-derived clones made up an average of approximately 64% of mappable alloreactive CD4+ clones with siplizumab and 26.9% in controls.

This CDR3 has 14 residues. Trimming removed 4 bases from V and 7 bases from J, with 17 bases in between. The V gene's germline CDR1 is MDHEN and CDR2 SYDVKM. For every sample, about 10^5 TCR templates were assayed. Some clones are missing from TCRdb's copy, which holds only in-frame ones; the method was immunoSEQ multiplex PCR. The data contain tens of thousands of clones, about 94% of them singletons. On this clone itself: Its antigen remains unknown.

This rearrangement joins TRBV28 to TRBJ2-7; perhaps TRBD2 as D (5 bases). Sample: CD8+ T cells sorted from blood. The receptor comes from a human donor in good health. The CDR3 DNA is TGTGCCAGCAGTTCACCCGGGATTTCGAGGGAGCAGTACTTC. Amino acids: CASSSPGISREQYF. Full variable domain (rest looked up from reference TRBV28 and TRBJ2-7): DVKVTQSSRYLVKRTGEKVFLECVQDMDHENMFWYRQDPGLGLRLIYFSYDVKMKEKGDIPEGYSVSREKKERFSLILESASTNQTSMYLCASSSPGISREQYFGPGTRLTVT.